One T cell receptor beta chain is described in this entry. Trimming removed 6 bases at V and 4 bases at J, with 15 bases between. The CDR3 totals 14 residues. CDR1 is SQVTM, CDR2 ANQGSEA, per germline. Repertoires were generated with immunoSEQ multiplex PCR, while TCRdb's copy carries only in-frame clones and drops some. This sample has 9,000 to 13,000 clones, with roughly 89% found just once. The sample belongs to a study of immune evolution from preneoplasia to lung adenocarcinoma. The TCR originated in a person aged 70 to 85 with invasive lung adenocarcinoma. Input material: FFPE invasive lung adenocarcinoma tissue. The rearrangement links TRBV29-1 to TRBJ2-2, with D possibly being TRBD2 (5 bases). CDR3 coding DNA: TGCAGCGTGCTCCCCGGGGTGGGCACCGGGGAGCTGTTTTTT. Residues: CSVLPGVGTGELFF.